The source of this T cell receptor (beta chain) is a study of CD8+CD57+ T cells in acquired aplastic anemia. Study-level background: The study obtained an average of around 3.4 ug of DNA from sorted CD4+ and CD8+ cells.

Points from the study as a whole: Patients and controls turned out to have more than 25 CD8+ CDR3 sequences in common.

Genomic DNA served as template for TCR beta VDJ and CDR3 profiling. TCRdb fed the reads into MiXCR, producing one record per CDR3 protein. The sample lists over 250,000 distinct CDR3 sequences; approximately 60% were seen once. Germline CDR1 reads SGHTA; CDR2 reads FQGTGA. The CDR3 is 15 residues long. The V and J ends lost 0 bases and 0 bases respectively, with 7 bases between them. For sequencing, patients were chosen who had shown expansion of CD8+CD57+ cells by flow cytometry. No patient had been given any therapy when blood was sampled. On this clonotype itself: The antigen is not known.

V is TRBV7-3 and J is TRBJ2-3, with D unresolved. The clonotype originates from a human donor with aplastic anemia. Sequences were obtained from sorted CD4+, CD8+, or CD8+CD57+ T cells (not recorded which) from PBMCs. CDR3 region: CASSLTPRSTDTQYF. The CDR3 DNA is TGTGCCAGCAGCTTAACGCCCCGGAGCACAGATACGCAGTATTTT.